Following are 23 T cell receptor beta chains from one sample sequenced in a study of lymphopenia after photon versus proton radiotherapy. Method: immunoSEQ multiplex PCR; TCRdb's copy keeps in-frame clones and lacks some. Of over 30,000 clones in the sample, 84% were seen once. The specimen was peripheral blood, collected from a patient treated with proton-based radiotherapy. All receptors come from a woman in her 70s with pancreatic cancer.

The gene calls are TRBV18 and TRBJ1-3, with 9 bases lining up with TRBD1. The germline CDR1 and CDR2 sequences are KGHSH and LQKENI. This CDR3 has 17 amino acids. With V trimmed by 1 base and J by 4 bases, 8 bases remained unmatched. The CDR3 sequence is CASSPLGTGLTGNTIYF. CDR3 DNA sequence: TGTGCCAGCTCACCACTCGGGACAGGGTTGACGGGAAACACCATATATTTT.

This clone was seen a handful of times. DNA of the CDR3: TGTGCCTGGAGCCGGGACACAAGCAATCAGCCCCAGCATTTT. Translated: CAWSRDTSNQPQHF. The V gene is TRBV30, the J gene TRBJ1-5; D is perhaps TRBD1 (6 bases). Trimming shortened V by 3 bases and J by 1 base, and 10 bases separated the two germline ends. Germline loops: CDR1 GTSNPN, CDR2 SVGIG (reference sequence). The CDR3 extends over 14 amino acids.

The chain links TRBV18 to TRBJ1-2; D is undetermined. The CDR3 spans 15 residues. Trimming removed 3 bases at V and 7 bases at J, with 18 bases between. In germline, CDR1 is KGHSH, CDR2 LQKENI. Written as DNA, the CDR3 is TGTGCCAGCTCACCTCAAGAGGGCTTGCTTAGTGGCTACACCTTC. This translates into CASSPQEGLLSGYTF.

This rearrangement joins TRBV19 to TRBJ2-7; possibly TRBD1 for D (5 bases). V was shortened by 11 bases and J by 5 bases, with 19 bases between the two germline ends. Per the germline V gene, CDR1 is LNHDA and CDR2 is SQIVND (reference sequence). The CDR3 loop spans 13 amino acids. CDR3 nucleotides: TGTGCCGGACACTTCAGGACACGCGACGAGCAGTACTTC. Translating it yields CAGHFRTRDEQYF.

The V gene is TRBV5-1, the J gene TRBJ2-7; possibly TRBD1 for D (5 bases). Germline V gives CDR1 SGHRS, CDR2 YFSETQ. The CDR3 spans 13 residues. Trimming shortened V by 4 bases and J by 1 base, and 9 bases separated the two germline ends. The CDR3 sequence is CASSPTVSYEQYF. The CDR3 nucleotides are TGCGCCAGCAGCCCGACAGTTTCCTACGAGCAGTACTTC.

The CDR3 DNA sequence: TGTGCCAGCAGTTTAGAGGGGGGGACTAATGAAAAACTGTTTTTT. Its translation is CASSLEGGTNEKLFF. The chain joins TRBV28 to TRBJ1-4, with TRBD1 as a possible D gene (6 bases). The CDR3 is made up of 15 amino acids. Germline V gene data show CDR1 as MDHEN and CDR2 as SYDVKM. V was cut by 2 bases and J by 2 bases, with 9 bases left in between.

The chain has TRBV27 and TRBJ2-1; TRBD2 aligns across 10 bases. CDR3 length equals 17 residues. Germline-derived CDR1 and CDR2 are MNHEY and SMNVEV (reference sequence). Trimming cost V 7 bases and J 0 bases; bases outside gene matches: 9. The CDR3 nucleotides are TGTGCCAGCACTTTCTCTAGCGGGAGTCCCTCCTACAATGAGCAGTTCTTC. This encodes CASTFSSGSPSYNEQFF.

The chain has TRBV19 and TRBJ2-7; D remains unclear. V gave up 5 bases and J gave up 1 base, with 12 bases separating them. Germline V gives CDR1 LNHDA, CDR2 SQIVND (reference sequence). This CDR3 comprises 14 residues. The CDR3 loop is CASSPRVSSYEQYF. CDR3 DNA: TGTGCCAGTAGTCCCCGGGTTTCTTCCTACGAGCAGTACTTC.

The CDR3 loop is CASSSGVNGYTF. The CDR3 nucleotides are TGTGCCAGCAGCTCGGGGGTAAATGGCTACACCTTC. The J gene is TRBJ1-2, the V gene TRBV28, with D possibly matching TRBD1 (5 bases). The CDR3 loop spans 12 amino acids. CDR1 and CDR2 (germline): MDHEN, SYDVKM. The V gene lost 6 bases and the J gene lost 6 bases, with 11 bases spanning the gap.

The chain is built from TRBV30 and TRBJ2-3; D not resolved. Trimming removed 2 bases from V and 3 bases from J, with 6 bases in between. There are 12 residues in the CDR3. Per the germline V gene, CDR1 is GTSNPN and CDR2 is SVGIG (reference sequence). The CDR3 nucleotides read TGTGCCTGGAGTCACGGAACAGATACGCAGTATTTT. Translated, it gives CAWSHGTDTQYF.

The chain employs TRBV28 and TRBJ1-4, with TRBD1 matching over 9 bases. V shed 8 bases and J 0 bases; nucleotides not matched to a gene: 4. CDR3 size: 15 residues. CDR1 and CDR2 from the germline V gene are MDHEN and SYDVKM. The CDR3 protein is CASSTGGSTNEKLFF. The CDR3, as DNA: TGTGCCAGCTCCACAGGGGGCTCAACTAATGAAAAACTGTTTTTT.

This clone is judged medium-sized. CDR3 in DNA: TGTGCCAGCAGCCTATCATCAGGACGTAGCGCCTACAATGAGCAGTTCTTC. It encodes CASSLSSGRSAYNEQFF. The chain joins TRBV14 to TRBJ2-1; TRBD2 might be the D (5 bases). Germline loops: CDR1 SGHDN, CDR2 FVKESK. V was trimmed by 4 bases and J by 2 bases, leaving 18 bases between them. The CDR3 covers 17 residues.

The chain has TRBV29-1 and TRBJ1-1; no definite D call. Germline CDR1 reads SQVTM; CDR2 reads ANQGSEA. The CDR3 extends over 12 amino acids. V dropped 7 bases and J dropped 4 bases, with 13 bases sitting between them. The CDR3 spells CSGGNQATEAFF. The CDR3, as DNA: TGCAGCGGGGGTAATCAAGCCACTGAAGCTTTCTTT. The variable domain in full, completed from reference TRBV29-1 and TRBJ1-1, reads SAVISQKPSRDICQRGTSLTIQCQVDSQVTMMFWYRQQPGQSLTLIATANQGSEATYESGFVIDKFPISRPNLTFSTLTVSNMSPEDSSIYLCSGGNQATEAFFGQGTRLTVV.

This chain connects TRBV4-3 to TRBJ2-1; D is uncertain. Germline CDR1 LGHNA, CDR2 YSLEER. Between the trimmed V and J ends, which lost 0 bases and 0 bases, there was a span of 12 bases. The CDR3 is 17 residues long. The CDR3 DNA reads TGCGCCAGCAGCCAAGATCCCCCAGAGAGCTCCTACAATGAGCAGTTCTTC. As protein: CASSQDPPESSYNEQFF.

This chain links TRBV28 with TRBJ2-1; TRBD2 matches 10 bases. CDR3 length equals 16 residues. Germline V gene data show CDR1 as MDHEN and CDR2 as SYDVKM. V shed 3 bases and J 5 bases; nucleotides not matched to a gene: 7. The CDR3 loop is CASSFTRTSGNNEQFF. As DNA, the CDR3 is TGTGCCAGCAGTTTTACAAGGACTAGCGGAAACAATGAGCAGTTCTTC.

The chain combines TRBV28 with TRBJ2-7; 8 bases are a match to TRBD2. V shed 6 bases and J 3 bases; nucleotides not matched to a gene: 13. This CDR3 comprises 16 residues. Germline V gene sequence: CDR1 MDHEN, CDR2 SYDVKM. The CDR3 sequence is CASRPLFSGKDYEQYF. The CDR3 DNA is TGTGCCAGCAGACCACTGTTTAGCGGGAAAGACTACGAGCAGTACTTC.

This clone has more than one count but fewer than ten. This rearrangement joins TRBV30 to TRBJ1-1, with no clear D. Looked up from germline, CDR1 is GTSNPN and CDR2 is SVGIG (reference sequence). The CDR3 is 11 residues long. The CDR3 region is CADMRDTEAFF. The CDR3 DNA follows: TGTGCTGATATGAGAGACACTGAAGCTTTCTTT.

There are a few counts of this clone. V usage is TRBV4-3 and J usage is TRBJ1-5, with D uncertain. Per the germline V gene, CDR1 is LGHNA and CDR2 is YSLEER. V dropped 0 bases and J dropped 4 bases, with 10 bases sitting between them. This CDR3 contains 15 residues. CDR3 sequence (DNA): TGCGCCAGCAGCCAAGACTCCTCTTCAAATCAGCCCCAGCATTTT. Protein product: CASSQDSSSNQPQHF.

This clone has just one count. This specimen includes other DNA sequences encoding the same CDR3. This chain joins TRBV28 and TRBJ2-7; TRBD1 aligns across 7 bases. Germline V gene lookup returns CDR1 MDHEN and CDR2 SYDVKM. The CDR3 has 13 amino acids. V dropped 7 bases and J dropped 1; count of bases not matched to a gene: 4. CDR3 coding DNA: TGTGCCAGCAACCCACAGGGGTCCTACGAGCAGTACTTC. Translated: CASNPQGSYEQYF.

The CDR3: CASSSYEFPYNEQFF. CDR3 sequence (DNA): TGTGCCAGCAGCTCCTATGAGTTCCCCTACAATGAGCAGTTCTTC. This sequence joins TRBV11-3 and TRBJ2-1; the D is unclear. The CDR3 has 15 amino acids. Trimming took 4 bases from V and 2 from J, leaving 12 bases between them. Germline V gene data show CDR1 as SGHNT and CDR2 as YENEEA.

CDR3 residues: CASSYTGTEQYF. The CDR3 DNA follows: TGTGCCAGCAGCTATACAGGAACCGAGCAGTACTTC. The chain links TRBV7-9 to TRBJ2-7; the D gene is possibly TRBD1 (5 bases). The germline V gene has CDR1 SEHNR and CDR2 FQNEAQ (reference sequence). The germline V and J ends were trimmed by 4 bases and 6 bases, with 10 bases remaining between them. CDR3 size: 12 residues.

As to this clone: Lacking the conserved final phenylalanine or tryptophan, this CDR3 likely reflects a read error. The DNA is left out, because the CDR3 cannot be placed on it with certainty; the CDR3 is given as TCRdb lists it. The CDR3 region is CASSLIADRDC. The rearrangement joins TRBV5-6 to TRBJ1-2; TRBD1 is taken as the D call from the table, unchecked against the DNA. Ends included, the CDR3 has 11 residues. Germline V gene sequence: CDR1 SGHDT, CDR2 YYEEEE.

The CDR3 nucleotides read TGTGCCAGCAGCCCCCGGGGGTCCGGGGCTGAAGCTTTCTTT. This gives the protein CASSPRGSGAEAFF. The rearrangement uses TRBV7-2 and TRBJ1-1; D might be TRBD1 (5 bases). With 5 bases removed from V and 6 bases from J, the gap between germline ends came to 16 bases. Germline V gives CDR1 SGHTA, CDR2 FQGNSA. CDR3 length: 14 residues. Full variable domain (missing parts from reference TRBV7-2 and TRBJ1-1): GAGVSQSPSNKVTEKGKDVELRCDPISGHTALYWYRQSLGQGLEFLIYFQGNSAPDKSGLPSDRFSAERTGGSVSTLTIQRTQQEDSAVYLCASSPRGSGAEAFFGQGTRLTVV.